The source of this TCR beta chain is a study of shared clonotypes between healthy human individuals. The germline gives CDR1 SGHNT, CDR2 YYREEE (reference sequence). Trimming took off 2 bases at V and 8 bases at J, with 11 bases between the two ends. This CDR3 spans 13 amino acids. The data were produced by immunoSEQ multiplex PCR, yet TCRdb's version contains in-frame clones alone and is incomplete. Found here are about 980,000 clones, 76% of them singletons; the top ten hold over 1.3%. This clone was detected only a few times. This sequence joins TRBV5-4 and TRBJ2-1; D uncertain. Material: memory CD4+ T cells sorted from blood. Subset described: CD45RA-negative fraction. The receptor comes from a man between 18 and 29 years old in good health. DNA of the CDR3: TGTGCCAGCAGCTTCTTAGGCGGTTATGAGCAGTTCTTC. It yields the protein CASSFLGGYEQFF.